A single sample is the source of the 14 T cell receptor beta chains below, sequenced in a study of T-cell memory formation after mild COVID-19. TCRdb reprocessed the 5' RACE reads with MiXCR, giving one entry per CDR3 protein. This table holds fewer than 400,000 distinct CDR3 sequences, more than 15% found once. The sequenced sample consisted of PBMCs or a T cell subset sorted from them (not recorded which). Source of these receptors: a man aged 18-30 years who had mild COVID-19 (a few samples of this study predate the infection). Cell type and time point are not known.

The CDR3 protein is CASSLVPVEGHTDTQYF. CDR3 DNA sequence: TGTGCCAGCAGCTTAGTCCCCGTTGAAGGCCACACAGATACGCAGTATTTT. The J gene is TRBJ2-3, the V gene TRBV7-2, with D unclear. Per the germline V gene, CDR1 is SGHTA and CDR2 is FQGNSA. With 1 base removed from V and 2 bases from J, the gap between germline ends came to 16 bases. The CDR3 spans 17 residues.

This clonotype was recorded a few times. The chain has TRBV5-5 and TRBJ2-7; TRBD2 might be the D (5 bases). The CDR3 extends over 14 amino acids. The germline V gene encodes CDR1 SGHKS and CDR2 YYEKEE (reference sequence). The V gene lost 2 bases and the J gene lost 2 bases, with 11 bases spanning the gap. This CDR3 reads CASSLEGLTYEQYV. The CDR3 nucleotides read TGTGCCAGCAGCTTAGAGGGCTTAACCTACGAGCAGTACGTC.

This clonotype was seen more than once but under ten times. This chain joins TRBV6-6 and TRBJ2-2; D is unresolved. V lost 4 bases and J 6 bases, leaving 18 bases between the germline ends. This CDR3 is built from 16 residues. The germline V gene has CDR1 MNHNY and CDR2 SVGAGI (reference sequence). As DNA, the CDR3 is TGTGCCAGCAGTTCCTATAGGACGGGTCGGGCCGGGGAGCTGTTTTTT. It is translated as CASSSYRTGRAGELFF.

This clonotype has a handful of counts. V and J are TRBV15 and TRBJ1-6; perhaps TRBD1 as D (5 bases). Germline values: CDR1 LNHNV, CDR2 YYDKDF (reference sequence). Trimming removed 6 bases from V and 10 bases from J, with 13 bases in between. The CDR3 runs 13 residues. The CDR3 here is CATRNGGESPLHF. The DNA for the CDR3 is TGTGCCACCAGGAACGGGGGGGAATCACCCCTCCACTTT.

This clonotype was detected only a few times. The rearrangement uses TRBV7-9 and TRBJ1-4; weak D call: TRBD1 (6 bases). Germline V gene data show CDR1 as SEHNR and CDR2 as FQNEAQ (reference sequence). This CDR3 contains 13 residues. The V end lost 3 bases, the J end lost 10 bases, and 12 bases lay between the germline ends. CDR3 bases: TGTGCCAGCAGCTTCGGGACAACCGGAAAACTGTTTTTT. This translates into CASSFGTTGKLFF.

The chain uses TRBV29-1 and TRBJ1-4; D is unclear. The V end was cut by 2 bases, the J end by 7 bases, with 5 bases between. Germline-derived CDR1 and CDR2 are SQVTM and ANQGSEA. The CDR3 covers 11 residues. DNA of the CDR3: TGCAGCGTTGAAACGGGTGAAAAACTGTTTTTT. Translated: CSVETGEKLFF.

This clonotype was counted many times. V is TRBV7-3 and J is TRBJ1-1, with D unclear. The CDR3 is made up of 13 amino acids. Trimming pared 2 bases from V and 3 bases from J, leaving 7 bases between. From germline, CDR1 is SGHTA and CDR2 FQGTGA. CDR3: CASSLYSHTEAFF. The CDR3 coding sequence is TGTGCCAGCAGCTTATACAGCCACACTGAAGCTTTCTTT.

The V and J genes are TRBV2 and TRBJ2-5; D tentatively fits TRBD1 or TRBD2 (6 bases each). V lost 4 bases and J 5 bases, leaving 14 bases between the germline ends. There are 14 residues in the CDR3. The germline CDR1 and CDR2 sequences are SNHLY and FYNNEI. The CDR3 loop reads CASSGRGRKETQYF. In DNA, the CDR3 is TGTGCCAGCAGTGGACGGGGGCGGAAGGAGACCCAGTACTTC.

This clonotype came up a few times. The V and J genes are TRBV7-8 and TRBJ1-5; D is perhaps TRBD1 (5 bases). The V gene lost 6 bases and the J gene lost 5 bases, with 17 bases spanning the gap. CDR3 length: 15 residues. Per the germline V gene, CDR1 is SGHVS and CDR2 is FQNEAQ. CDR3 in DNA: TGTGCCAGCAGGCAGAACCAGGGTTGGGATCAGCCCCAGCATTTT. Translation: CASRQNQGWDQPQHF.

This clonotype came up a few times. The rearrangement links TRBV20-1 to TRBJ2-1, with D unclear. V dropped 3 bases and J dropped 2 bases, with 8 bases sitting between them. Germline V gene sequence: CDR1 DFQATT, CDR2 SNEGSKA (reference sequence). CDR3 length equals 13 residues. CDR3 loop: CSASYQAYNEQFF. CDR3 in DNA: TGCAGTGCTAGCTATCAAGCCTACAATGAGCAGTTCTTC.

The chain links TRBV4-1 to TRBJ1-5; 10 positions match TRBD1. CDR1 MGHRA and CDR2 YSYEKL come from the germline V gene. V shed 2 bases and J 7 bases; nucleotides not matched to a gene: 8. The CDR3 is made up of 16 amino acids. CDR3 sequence: CASSQPTGGSGQPQHF. For the CDR3, the DNA is TGCGCCAGCAGCCAACCGACAGGGGGCTCGGGCCAGCCCCAGCATTTT.

The chain combines TRBV3-1 with TRBJ1-5; unclear D gene. The CDR3 has 13 amino acids. Trimming took 1 base from V and 7 from J, leaving 8 bases between them. Germline-derived CDR1 and CDR2 are LGHDT and YNNKEL (reference sequence). CDR3 residues: CASSQGEKQPQHF. As DNA, the CDR3 is TGTGCCAGCAGCCAAGGAGAAAAACAGCCCCAGCATTTT. Variable domain in full (rest from reference TRBV3-1 and TRBJ1-5): DTAVSQTPKYLVTQMGNDKSIKCEQNLGHDTMYWYKQDSKKFLKIMFSYNNKELIINETVPNRFSPKSPDKAHLNLHINSLELGDSAVYFCASSQGEKQPQHFGDGTRLSIL.

This clonotype turned up a few times. The chain has TRBV12-3 or TRBV12-4 and TRBJ2-3, with TRBD2 identical over 8 bases. The ends lost 4 bases at V and 2 bases at J; junction bases unmatched: 8. The CDR3 loop spans 16 amino acids. The DNA of the CDR3 is TGTGCCAGCAGTTACCGCCGGGGGGGCCTCACAGATACGCAGTATTTT. This encodes CASSYRRGGLTDTQYF.

The chain employs TRBV6-2 or TRBV6-3 and TRBJ2-5, with D perhaps matching TRBD2 (6 bases). From germline, CDR1 is MNHEY and CDR2 SVGEGT. The V and J ends lost 7 bases and 5 bases respectively, with 17 bases between them. The CDR3 is 14 amino acids. CDR3 amino acids: CASTRTTSGETQYF. The CDR3 DNA reads TGTGCCAGCACACGGACTACCTCGGGGGAGACCCAGTACTTC.